This T cell receptor (beta chain) originates from a study of shared clonotypes between healthy human individuals (dated by TCRdb to between 2020 and 2021). About the investigation overall: Three men and a couple of women, aged 18 to 49 years, made up the cohort. For each donor, three plates each were used for CD4 naive and CD4 memory, two plates were used for CD8 naive, and one plate was used for CD8 memory. To estimate repertoire size and how much clonotypes are shared between individuals, the study performed deep sequencing of blood TCR repertoires from a handful of healthy adults. Different laboratories and diverse techniques were used to prepare libraries and sequence TCR repertoires, to increase sequencing depth and limit assay-specific biases. Between about 0.9 and 9 billion PBMCs per donor were obtained by leukapheresis.

TCR CDR3 regions were amplified from genomic DNA by multiplex PCR using the deep immunoSEQ assay. Genomic DNA extracted from each cell subset was distributed evenly over all wells of several immunoSEQ 96-well plates, and each plate served as one replicate. For sorted subsets, each replicate PCR was loaded with approximately 200 ng genomic DNA, equivalent to some 27,000 T cell genomes. The purified libraries were quantified using a Qubit 3.0 fluorometer, sized with a Bioanalyzer 2100, and then quantified again using the KAPA Library Quantification kit. Each immunoSEQ 96-well plate was sequenced on its own single-read 150-cycle Illumina NextSeq 550 flow cell. On the authors' methods: Because the immunoSEQ output included only junctional sequences and no quality scores, the filtering could not be the same as the filtering used for full-length reads. To assign V/J genes and CDR3, sequences were annotated using PyIR, a Python wrapper for IgBLAST v1.9, with IMGT germline references. Any read was removed if the V/J assignment was weak (E-value above 1e-6), the CDR3 was missing, or the read contained stop codons, out-of-frame junctions, or ambiguous translated residues. V3J clonotypes were defined as sequences sharing an identical inferred V gene, J gene, and CDR3 amino acid sequence. Percentage overlap between repertoires was calculated by dividing the number of shared unique clonotypes by the size of the smaller repertoire. Three approaches were used to assess repertoire richness: RTK rarefaction, the Chao1 estimator, and Recon v2.1 estimates of unobserved clonotypes. For all TCRbeta clonotypes obtained by the gDNA method from several donors, generation probabilities were computed with OLGA. The clones in this table, taken by TCRdb from immuneACCESS, are in-frame only. Not every clone is retained; where verified, under half of the shortfall comes from an unresolved V gene, and the cause of the rest is unknown. Clone size and the V and J calls come from that table; the DNA yielded D and trimming. A total of roughly 1,500,000 clones appear in this sample, approximately 98% of them only once. Of the sample, approximately 0.44% falls within the top ten clones.

Taken from cysteine to phenylalanine, the CDR3 has 14 residues. CDR3 DNA only is kept here, 42 bases in frame from base 1. Compared with germline, V lacks 4 bases and J lacks 1 base; bases without a gene match: 3. CDR1 and CDR2 are read off the germline V gene as MDHEN and SYDVKM. Broad study findings and their caveats: When a few donors were compared, the shared fraction of clonotypes was 5% to 6.5% for naive CD4, approximately 3.5% for naive CD8, more than 2% for memory CD4, and roughly 0.4% for memory CD8. Sampling was restricted to blood, and TCR repertoires in tissues likely differ from the TCR repertoires found in blood. Higher generation probabilities were observed for clonotypes shared by all four sorted-subset donors than for non-shared clonotypes. Pairwise subsampling indicated that sequencing depth was expected to affect the degree of clonotype sharing among donors. Larger estimated clonotype richness was generally found for naive subsets than for memory subsets. Because the study included a small number of donors, the genetic and exposure-history diversity represented was limited. Rarefaction of sorted-subset datasets indicated incomplete sequencing despite the large sequencing depth.

Turning to this clone: Its antigen remains unidentified. Base qualities were left out, and no much larger clone turns up one base away.

Healthy HIV-negative adults with no recently reported acute infections or vaccinations were included as donors. Only Caucasian adults living in Nashville, Tennessee, USA were represented among the donors. CD4+ T cells were enriched by magnetic negative selection, after which naive cells were positively selected on CD45RA and the negative fraction was taken as the memory subset. Blood was obtained by leukapheresis, after which PBMCs were separated by Ficoll-Histopaque density gradient centrifugation and cryopreserved in liquid nitrogen vapor phase. Analytical flow cytometry was used to check the purity and quantity of every magnetically sorted T cell population. From each sorted fraction, genomic DNA was isolated and quantified by UV absorbance on a Nanodrop 2000c.

This TCR was sampled from a young man in good health. The V gene is TRBV28 and the J gene is TRBJ1-1; a stretch of 7 junction bases matches TRBD1. Sequenced material: naive CD4+ T cells sorted from blood. What this sample's cell subset or site label stands for: CD45RA+ positively selected. The CDR3 region has the sequence CASSYGTANTEAFF. The base sequence is TGTGCCAGCAGTTACGGGACAGCGAACACTGAAGCTTTCTTT.